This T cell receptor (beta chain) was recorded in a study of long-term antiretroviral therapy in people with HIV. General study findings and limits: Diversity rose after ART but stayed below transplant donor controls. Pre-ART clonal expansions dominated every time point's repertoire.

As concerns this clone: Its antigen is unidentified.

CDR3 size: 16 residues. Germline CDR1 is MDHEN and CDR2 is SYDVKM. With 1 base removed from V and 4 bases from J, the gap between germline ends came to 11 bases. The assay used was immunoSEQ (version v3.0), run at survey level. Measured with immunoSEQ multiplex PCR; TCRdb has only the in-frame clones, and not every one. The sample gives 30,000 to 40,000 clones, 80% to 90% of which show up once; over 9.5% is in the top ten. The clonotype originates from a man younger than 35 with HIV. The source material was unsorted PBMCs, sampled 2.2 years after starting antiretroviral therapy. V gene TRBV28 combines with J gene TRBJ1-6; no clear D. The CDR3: CASSLSGASYNSPLHF. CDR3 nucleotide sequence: TGTGCCAGCAGTTTATCGGGAGCAAGTTATAATTCACCCCTCCACTTT.